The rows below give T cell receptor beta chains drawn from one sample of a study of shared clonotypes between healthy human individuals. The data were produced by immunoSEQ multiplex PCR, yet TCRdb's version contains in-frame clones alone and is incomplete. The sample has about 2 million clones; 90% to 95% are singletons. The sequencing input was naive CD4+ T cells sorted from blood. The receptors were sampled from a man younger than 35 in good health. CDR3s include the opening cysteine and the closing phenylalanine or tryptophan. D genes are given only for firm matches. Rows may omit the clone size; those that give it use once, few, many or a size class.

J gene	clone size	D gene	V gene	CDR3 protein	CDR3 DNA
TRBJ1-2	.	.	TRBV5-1	CASSLRQNYGYTF	TGTGCCAGCAGCTTGAGACAGAACTATGGCTACACCTTC
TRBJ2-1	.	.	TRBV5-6	CASSAAAAYNEQFF	TGTGCCAGCAGCGCCGCAGCTGCCTACAATGAGCAGTTCTTC
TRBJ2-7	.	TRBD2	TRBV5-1	CASSLGEGIYEQYF	TGCGCCAGCTCCCTGGGGGAGGGGATCTACGAGCAGTACTTC
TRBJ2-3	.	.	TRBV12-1	CASSFRLGGYMTDTQYF	TGTGCCAGCAGCTTTCGCCTCGGGGGATATATGACAGATACGCAGTATTTT
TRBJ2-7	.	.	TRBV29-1	CSVVVHMDHEQYF	TGCAGCGTTGTGGTCCACATGGACCACGAGCAGTACTTC
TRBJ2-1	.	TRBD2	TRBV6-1	CASRKLAESYNEQFF	TGTGCCAGCAGAAAACTAGCGGAATCCTACAATGAGCAGTTCTTC
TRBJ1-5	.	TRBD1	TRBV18	CASSLLQGAQPQHF	TGTGCCAGCTCTCTACTACAGGGGGCCCAGCCCCAGCATTTT
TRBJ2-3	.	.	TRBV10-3	CAISRVGADTQYF	TGTGCCATCAGCAGGGTAGGGGCAGATACGCAGTATTTT
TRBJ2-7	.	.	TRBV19	CASSIGGSVSYEQYF	TGTGCCAGTAGTATTGGTGGTAGTGTCTCCTACGAGCAGTACTTC
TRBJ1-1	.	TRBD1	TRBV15	CATSRQTGVGSEAFF	TGTGCCACCAGCAGGCAGACAGGGGTAGGGTCGGAAGCTTTCTTT
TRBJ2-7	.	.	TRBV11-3	CASSFSGYEQYF	TGTGCCAGCAGCTTTAGCGGCTACGAGCAGTACTTC
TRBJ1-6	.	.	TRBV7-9	CASSPDRTEAGIHF	TGTGCCAGCAGCCCTGACAGGACCGAAGCTGGAATCCACTTT
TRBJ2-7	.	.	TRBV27	CASSLRAQANEQYF	TGTGCCAGCAGTTTACGGGCACAGGCGAACGAGCAGTACTTC
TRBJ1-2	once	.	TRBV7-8	CASSLASTGPNGYTF	TGTGCCAGCAGCTTAGCCTCCACAGGGCCAAACGGCTACACCTTC
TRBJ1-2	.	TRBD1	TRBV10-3	CAISTGVGYTF	TGTGCCATCAGTACAGGGGTAGGCTACACCTTC
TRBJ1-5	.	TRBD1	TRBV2	CASKMTGGPNQPQHF	TGTGCCAGCAAAATGACAGGGGGCCCTAATCAGCCCCAGCATTTT
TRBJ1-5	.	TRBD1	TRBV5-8	CASRFTGVGNQPQHF	TGTGCCAGCAGATTCACAGGGGTCGGCAATCAGCCCCAGCATTTT
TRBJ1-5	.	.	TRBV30	CAWSPGLGNQPQHF	TGTGCCTGGAGTCCCGGGTTGGGCAATCAGCCCCAGCATTTT
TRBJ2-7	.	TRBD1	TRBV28	CASSLRTSPDRGRRSEQYF	TGTGCCAGCAGTTTACGCACCTCCCCCGACAGGGGGCGAAGATCCGAGCAGTACTTC
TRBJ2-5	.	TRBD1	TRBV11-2	CASSLAPGQGARETQYF	TGTGCCAGCAGCTTGGCCCCGGGACAGGGGGCTCGGGAGACCCAGTACTTC
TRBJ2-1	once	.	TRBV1	CTSSLTTSGGANEQFF	TGCACCAGCAGCTTAACGACTAGCGGGGGGGCAAATGAGCAGTTCTTC
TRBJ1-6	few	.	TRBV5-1	CASSLDGNSPLHF	TGCGCCAGCAGCTTGGACGGGAATTCACCCCTCCACTTT
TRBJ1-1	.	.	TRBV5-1	CASSLDLRAQNEAFF	TGCGCCAGCAGCTTGGATTTGCGGGCACAGAATGAAGCTTTCTTT
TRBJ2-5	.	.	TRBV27	CASSLLGETQYF	TGTGCCAGCAGTTTATTGGGGGAGACCCAGTACTTC
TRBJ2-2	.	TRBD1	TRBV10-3	CAIRIKDRGGTGELFF	TGTGCCATCAGGATTAAGGACAGGGGAGGAACCGGGGAGCTGTTTTTT
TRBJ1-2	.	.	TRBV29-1	CSVEEGRNFFTNYGYTF	TGCAGCGTTGAAGAGGGACGGAACTTCTTCACTAACTATGGCTACACCTTC
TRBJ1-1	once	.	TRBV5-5	CASTLDGGVPEAFF	TGTGCCAGCACCCTGGACGGGGGCGTCCCTGAAGCTTTCTTT
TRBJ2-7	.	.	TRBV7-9	CASSLVGLGHSYEQYF	TGTGCCAGCAGCTTAGTTGGCCTGGGACATTCCTACGAGCAGTACTTC
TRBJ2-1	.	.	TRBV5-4	CASSKEGVAYNEQFF	TGTGCCAGCAGCAAAGAAGGAGTCGCGTACAATGAGCAGTTCTTC
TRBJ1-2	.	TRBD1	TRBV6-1	CASSAQGAAYGYTF	TGTGCCAGCAGTGCCCAGGGGGCGGCCTATGGCTACACCTTC
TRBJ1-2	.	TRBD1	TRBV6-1	CASKIGRGVSYGYTF	TGTGCCAGCAAAATAGGCAGGGGGGTTTCCTATGGCTACACCTTC
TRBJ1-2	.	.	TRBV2	CASSEDSVFGYTF	TGTGCCAGCAGTGAAGACAGTGTCTTTGGCTACACCTTC
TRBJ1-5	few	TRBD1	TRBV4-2	CASSPQTGAVQPQHF	TGTGCCAGCAGCCCCCAGACAGGGGCCGTTCAGCCCCAGCATTTT
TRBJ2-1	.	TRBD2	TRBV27	CASSKTSGSEVNEQFF	TGTGCCAGTAGCAAGACTAGCGGGAGCGAGGTAAATGAGCAGTTCTTC
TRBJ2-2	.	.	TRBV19	CASMGTWPGELFF	TGTGCCAGTATGGGGACCTGGCCCGGGGAGCTGTTTTTT
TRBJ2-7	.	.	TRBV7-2	CASSLGWASYEQYF	TGTGCCAGCAGCTTAGGGTGGGCTAGCTACGAGCAGTACTTC
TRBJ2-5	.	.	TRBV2	CASEDGGPQTQYF	TGTGCCAGCGAGGACGGGGGGCCCCAGACCCAGTACTTC
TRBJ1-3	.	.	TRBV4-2	CASSQETGSRSGNTIYF	TGTGCCAGCAGCCAAGAGACAGGTTCCCGCTCTGGAAACACCATATATTTT
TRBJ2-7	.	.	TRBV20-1	CSANPVYEQYF	TGCAGTGCTAACCCAGTTTACGAGCAGTACTTC
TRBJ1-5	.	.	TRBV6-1	CASSDGTYSNQPQHF	TGTGCCAGCAGTGATGGAACCTATAGCAATCAGCCCCAGCATTTT
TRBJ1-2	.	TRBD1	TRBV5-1	CASSSTGTGGAYGYTF	TGCGCCAGCAGCAGCACCGGGACAGGGGGCGCTTATGGCTACACCTTC
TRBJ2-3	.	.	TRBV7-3	CASSWAFTDTQYF	TGTGCCAGCAGCTGGGCCTTCACAGATACGCAGTATTTT
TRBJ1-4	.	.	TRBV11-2	CASSTGTKNEKLFF	TGTGCCAGCAGCACCGGGACAAAGAATGAAAAACTGTTTTTT
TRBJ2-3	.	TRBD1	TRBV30	CAWGFRGNTQYF	TGTGCCTGGGGGTTCAGGGGGAATACGCAGTATTTT
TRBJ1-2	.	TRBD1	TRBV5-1	CASSSGQGEDGYTF	TGCGCCAGCAGCTCGGGACAGGGGGAGGATGGCTACACCTTC
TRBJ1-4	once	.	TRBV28	CASSFGRRAEKLFF	TGTGCCAGCAGTTTTGGTCGGCGGGCTGAAAAACTGTTTTTT
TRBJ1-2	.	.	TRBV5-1	CASSQQANYGYTF	TGCGCCAGCAGCCAGCAGGCGAACTATGGCTACACCTTC
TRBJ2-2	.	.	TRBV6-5	CASRQTGTGELFF	TGTGCCAGCAGGCAAACAGGGACCGGGGAGCTGTTTTTT
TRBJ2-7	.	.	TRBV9	CASSVGQVSYEQYF	TGTGCCAGCAGCGTAGGTCAGGTCTCCTACGAGCAGTACTTC
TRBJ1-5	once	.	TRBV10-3	CAIGMNQPQHF	TGTGCCATCGGGATGAATCAGCCCCAGCATTTT
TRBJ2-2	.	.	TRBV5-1	CASSPGTLGTGELFF	TGCGCCAGCAGCCCCGGGACCCTGGGCACCGGGGAGCTGTTTTTT
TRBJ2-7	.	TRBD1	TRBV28	CASSPRGQGNNHEQYF	TGTGCCAGCAGTCCCCGGGGACAGGGGAATAACCACGAGCAGTACTTC
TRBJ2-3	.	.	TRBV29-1	CSGVGRLTDTQYF	TGCAGCGGGGTGGGGCGGCTCACAGATACGCAGTATTTT
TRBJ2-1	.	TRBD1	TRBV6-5	CASSDRGVDEQFF	TGTGCCAGCTCGGACAGGGGCGTCGATGAGCAGTTCTTC
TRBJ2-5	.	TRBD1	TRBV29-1	CSARGGRAFGETQYF	TGCAGCGCCCGAGGGGGCAGGGCTTTTGGAGAGACCCAGTACTTC
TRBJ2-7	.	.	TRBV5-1	CASSLAWVNGEQYF	TGCGCCAGCAGCTTGGCCTGGGTAAACGGGGAGCAGTACTTC
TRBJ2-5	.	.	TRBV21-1	CASSRRAPHGETQYF	TGTGCCAGCAGCAGAAGGGCCCCGCACGGGGAGACCCAGTACTTC
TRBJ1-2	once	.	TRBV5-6	CASSPRVNYGYTF	TGTGCCAGCAGCCCTCGGGTAAACTATGGCTACACCTTC
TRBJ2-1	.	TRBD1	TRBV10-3	CAISEGQGYNEQFF	TGTGCCATCAGTGAAGGACAGGGATACAATGAGCAGTTCTTC
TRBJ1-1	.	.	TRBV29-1	CSHGTPNTEAFF	TGCAGCCACGGGACACCGAACACTGAAGCTTTCTTT